A single sample is the source of the 19 T cell receptor beta chains below, sequenced in a study of T cells in Graves' hyperthyroidism and ophthalmopathy. Researchers took RNA transcripts and amplified the TCR beta CDR3 regions from them. The HTBI primer set served for first-round RT-PCR of the TCR CDR3. TCRdb analysed the multiplex PCR reads with MiXCR anew, one entry per CDR3 protein. Of roughly 280,000 distinct CDR3 sequences in the sample, more than 15% are singletons; the top ten hold 55% to 60%. Sequences were obtained from blood. Source of these receptors: an older woman with Graves' ophthalmopathy.

There are a few counts of this clonotype. The gene calls are TRBV28 and TRBJ1-3; no clear D gene. CDR1 is MDHEN and CDR2 is SYDVKM in the germline V gene. The CDR3 totals 15 residues. V was pared by 5 bases and J by 0 bases, with 11 bases between. CDR3 protein: CASSTRPGSGNTIYF. In DNA form, the CDR3 reads TGTGCCAGCAGTACCAGGCCGGGCTCTGGAAACACCATATATTTT.

This clonotype has ten or more counts. A read error may account for a junction end that differs from germline. The chain joins TRBV20-1 to TRBJ2-1, with 9 bases that match TRBD2. Germline V gene data show CDR1 as DFQATT and CDR2 as SNEGSKA (reference sequence). The CDR3 totals 17 residues. The CDR3 region is CSARMAQRGELYTEQFF. The CDR3 DNA sequence: TGCAGTGCTAGAATGGCGCAGCGGGGGGAACTGTACACTGAGCAGTTCTTC.

This clonotype has at least ten counts. The chain links TRBV3-1 to TRBJ1-1; TRBD1 matches at 10 bases. Trimming removed 1 base from V and 1 base from J; junction bases left unmatched: 0. The germline V gene encodes CDR1 LGHDT and CDR2 YNNKEL (reference sequence). The CDR3 is 15 residues long. CDR3: CASSQGTGGNTEAFF. CDR3 coding DNA: TGTGCCAGCAGCCAAGGGACAGGGGGGAACACTGAAGCTTTCTTT.

Remarks on this clonotype: This may come from a read error, since a much larger clone is one base off. This rearrangement joins TRBV6-5 to TRBJ1-6; possible D gene TRBD1, 6 bases. The CDR3 has 14 amino acids. Germline-derived CDR1 and CDR2 are MNHEY and SVGAGI. V shed 4 bases and J shed 11 bases, with 15 bases lying between them. The DNA for the CDR3 is TGTGCCAGCAGTTGGCAGGGGCGTGATCCACCCCTCCACTTT. Translating gives CASSWQGRDPPLHF.

The V and J genes are TRBV6-1 and TRBJ2-5; 10 nucleotides align to TRBD2. V dropped 4 bases and J dropped 4; count of bases not matched to a gene: 3. In germline, CDR1 is MNHNS, CDR2 SASEGT. This CDR3 region has 14 residues. CDR3 sequence: CASSGGLAVETQYF. DNA of the CDR3: TGTGCCAGCAGTGGAGGACTAGCGGTAGAGACCCAGTACTTC.

This clonotype was recorded many times. This chain uses TRBV19 with TRBJ1-5; D is uncertain. CDR1 is LNHDA, CDR2 SQIVND, per germline (reference sequence). This CDR3 is built from 15 residues. Trimming stripped 5 bases from V and 4 bases from J, with 15 bases between. CDR3 in amino acids: CASSGRTYENQPQHF. The CDR3 region has the DNA TGTGCCAGTAGTGGACGAACCTACGAGAATCAGCCCCAGCATTTT.

This clonotype was recorded at least ten times. The J gene is TRBJ2-1, the V gene TRBV11-3, with TRBD2 identical over 13 bases. Germline loops: CDR1 SGHNT, CDR2 YENEEA. Trimming cost V 5 bases and J 6 bases; bases outside gene matches: 4. This CDR3 contains 15 residues. Here the CDR3 DNA reads TGTGCCAGCAGCGCAAGGACTAGCGGGAGCAATGAGCAGTTCTTC. Its protein product is CASSARTSGSNEQFF. Variable domain in full (rest from reference TRBV11-3 and TRBJ2-1): EAGVVQSPRYKIIEKKQPVAFWCNPISGHNTLYWYLQNLGQGPELLIRYENEEAVDDSQLPKDRFSAERLKGVDSTLKIQPAELGDSAVYLCASSARTSGSNEQFFGPGTRLTVL.

In this sample, this clonotype turned up many times. The gene calls are TRBV12-3 or TRBV12-4 and TRBJ1-1, with D maybe TRBD1 (5 bases). Trimming took off 6 bases at V and 1 base at J, with 12 bases between the two ends. The CDR3 is 14 amino acids. CDR3 loop: CASRTFGGNTEAFF. The CDR3 DNA sequence: TGTGCCAGCAGGACATTCGGGGGGAACACTGAAGCTTTCTTT.

This clonotype was detected ten times or more. The chain links TRBV12-3 or TRBV12-4 to TRBJ1-5; D gene uncertain. Trimming removed 7 bases at V and 6 bases at J, with 13 bases between. The CDR3 is 13 residues long. The CDR3 protein is CASTPSPSQPQHF. The CDR3 DNA is TGTGCCAGCACCCCCTCCCCCAGTCAGCCCCAGCATTTT.

This clonotype was counted many times. The rearrangement links TRBV7-2 to TRBJ2-7; 7 bases line up with TRBD1. J was trimmed by 4 bases and V by 5 bases; bases with no gene match: 8. Looked up from germline, CDR1 is SGHTA and CDR2 is FQGNSA. The CDR3 is 14 residues long. CDR3 sequence: CASSPGPGQYEQYF. CDR3 nucleotides: TGTGCCAGCAGCCCCGGACCGGGACAGTACGAGCAGTACTTC. Based on the CDR3 plus reference TRBV7-2 and TRBJ2-7, the full variable domain is GAGVSQSPSNKVTEKGKDVELRCDPISGHTALYWYRQSLGQGLEFLIYFQGNSAPDKSGLPSDRFSAERTGGSVSTLTIQRTQQEDSAVYLCASSPGPGQYEQYFGPGTRLTVT.

Concerning this clonotype: A read error may explain this, as a much larger clone is one base away. The CDR3 region has the DNA TGCGCCAGCAGCTCCCGAAGACAGGCCTTCGAGCAGTACTTC. This sequence encodes CASSSRRQAFEQYF. This chain joins TRBV5-1 and TRBJ2-7, with D tentatively TRBD1 (6 bases). Trimming cost V 3 bases and J 6 bases, with 16 bases left between them. Germline CDR1 is SGHRS and CDR2 is YFSETQ. CDR3 length equals 14 residues.

On this clonotype itself: With a much larger clone just one base away, this may be a read error. The chain carries TRBV10-3 and TRBJ2-3; D is unresolved. The ends were cut back, 7 bases at V and 5 bases at J, with 10 bases in the middle. Germline V gene sequence: CDR1 ENHRY, CDR2 SYGVKD. This CDR3 has 12 amino acids. The CDR3 loop is CAIKESGDTQYF. CDR3 coding DNA: TGTGCCATCAAAGAGTCAGGAGATACGCAGTATTTT.

The sample holds many counts of this clonotype. The V and J genes are TRBV20-1 and TRBJ2-3; 11 bases are a match to TRBD2. The CDR3 is 17 residues long. Germline CDR1 and CDR2: DFQATT and SNEGSKA (reference sequence). V was pared by 3 bases and J by 4 bases, with 12 bases of the junction left unmatched. CDR3 protein: CSASPISGRALADTQYF. CDR3 coding DNA: TGCAGTGCTAGCCCTATTAGCGGGAGGGCCCTAGCAGATACGCAGTATTTT.

J is TRBJ1-2 and V is TRBV20-1; 9 positions agree with TRBD1. The junction had 12 bases not matched to a gene; V was cut back by 3 bases and J by 7 bases. Germline assignment: CDR1 DFQATT and CDR2 SNEGSKA (reference sequence). The CDR3 covers 15 residues. The CDR3 spells CSASDRGGLLSGYTF. The DNA for the CDR3 is TGCAGTGCTAGCGACAGGGGGGGGTTGCTTAGTGGCTACACCTTC.

In its sample, this clonotype was seen a few times. The V call is TRBV30, the J call TRBJ2-1; D could derive from TRBD1 or TRBD2 (5 bases each). CDR1 is GTSNPN and CDR2 is SVGIG in the germline V gene (reference sequence). The V gene lost 1 base and the J gene lost 4 bases, with 23 bases spanning the gap. The CDR3 is 18 amino acids. CDR3 sequence (DNA): TGTGCCTGGAGTGCGCAGGGTCTGAGGGCAGGTTCTTACAATGAGCAGTTCTTC. This gives the protein CAWSAQGLRAGSYNEQFF.

This clonotype has ten or more counts. The chain carries TRBV4-3 and TRBJ2-7, with 10 bases lining up with TRBD2. The CDR3 is 15 amino acids. CDR1 and CDR2 from the germline V gene are LGHNA and YSLEER. V lost 0 bases, J lost 4 bases, and 3 bases stayed unmatched. CDR3 bases: TGCGCCAGCAGCCAAGAATCTAGCGGGAGATACGAGCAGTACTTC. Translated: CASSQESSGRYEQYF.

This clonotype was counted at least ten times. V is TRBV24-1 and J is TRBJ1-2; 10 bases map to TRBD1. Germline lookup yields CDR1 KGHDR and CDR2 SFDVKD. The CDR3 extends over 13 amino acids. V shed 5 bases and J 6 bases; nucleotides not matched to a gene: 2. CDR3 sequence: CATSGQGADGYTF. The CDR3 DNA reads as TGTGCCACCAGTGGACAGGGGGCAGATGGCTACACCTTC.

This clonotype was recorded many times. The chain is built from TRBV2 and TRBJ2-1, with D maybe TRBD1 (5 bases). Germline lookup yields CDR1 SNHLY and CDR2 FYNNEI. The CDR3 covers 14 residues. The germline V and J ends were trimmed by 11 bases and 4 bases, with 18 bases remaining between them. This chain's CDR3 is CAARPAGAYNEQFF. The CDR3, as DNA: TGTGCCGCCCGGCCGGCTGGGGCTTACAATGAGCAGTTCTTC.

This clonotype was observed a few times. The chain uses TRBV5-4 and TRBJ2-7; 11 nucleotides align to TRBD1. Germline V gene sequence: CDR1 SGHNT, CDR2 YYREEE (reference sequence). Unmatched junction bases numbered 9, after V lost 4 bases and J lost 3 bases. CDR3 length equals 16 residues. The DNA for the CDR3 is TGTGCCAGCAGCCCAAGCACCGGGACAGGGGGCTACGAGCAGTACTTC. Its protein is CASSPSTGTGGYEQYF.